The 25 T cell receptor beta chains below all came from one sample that was sequenced in a study of control samples from healthy donors and cancer patients. The protocol was immunoSEQ multiplex PCR, while the TCRdb copy is restricted to in-frame clones and leaves out a portion. Among some 120,000 clones listed, 80% to 90% were seen once. The sequenced material came from blood. These receptors originate from a man in his fifties or sixties in good health.

The genes are TRBV3-1 (or the pseudogene TRBV3-2) and TRBJ1-2; maybe TRBD1 (5 bases). Germline CDR1 and CDR2: LGHDT and YNNKEL (reference sequence). The germline V and J ends were trimmed by 0 bases and 4 bases, with 9 bases remaining between them. The CDR3 runs to 14 residues. CDR3 protein: CASSQEGAFYGYTF. In DNA form, the CDR3 reads TGTGCCAGCAGCCAAGAAGGGGCCTTCTATGGCTACACCTTC.

For this clone: Other DNA sequences in this sample translate to the same CDR3. The chain is built from TRBV10-3 and TRBJ1-2; D is perhaps TRBD1 (6 bases). Germline CDR1 and CDR2: ENHRY and SYGVKD. Trimming removed 6 bases at V and 7 bases at J, with 18 bases between. CDR3 size: 14 residues. The CDR3 region has the DNA TGTGCCATCAGCGAGGATGGGGGGGCGGGTGGCTACACCTTC. Its protein product is CAISEDGGAGGYTF.

The chain employs TRBV5-4 and TRBJ2-7; 7 nucleotides match TRBD1. This CDR3 is 13 amino acids long. CDR1 is SGHNT, CDR2 YYREEE, per germline (reference sequence). The trim removed 1 base at V and 4 bases at J, leaving 2 bases unmatched. The CDR3 nucleotides read TGTGCCAGCAGCTTGAAGACAGGGTACGAGCAGTACTTC. Encoded protein: CASSLKTGYEQYF. The entire variable domain, with the rest obtained from reference TRBV5-4 and TRBJ2-7, is as follows: ETGVTQSPTHLIKTRGQQVTLRCSSQSGHNTVSWYQQALGQGPQFIFQYYREEENGRGNFPPRFSGLQFPNYSSELNVNALELDDSALYLCASSLKTGYEQYFGPGTRLTVT.

This rearrangement joins TRBV28 to TRBJ1-5; 7 bases agree with TRBD1. Germline values: CDR1 MDHEN, CDR2 SYDVKM. Losses at the gene ends were 3 bases for V and 4 bases for J; bases not matched to a gene: 6. The CDR3 runs 15 residues. CDR3: CASSFPAGGNQPQHF. The DNA for the CDR3 is TGTGCCAGCAGTTTTCCAGCAGGGGGGAATCAGCCCCAGCATTTT.

This sequence joins TRBV7-2 and TRBJ2-5; no clear D. The CDR3 is 15 residues long. The germline V gene has CDR1 SGHTA and CDR2 FQGNSA. With 3 bases removed from V and 0 bases from J, the gap between germline ends came to 11 bases. The CDR3 loop is CASSFRPQYQETQYF. CDR3 DNA sequence: TGTGCCAGCAGCTTCAGGCCCCAGTACCAAGAGACCCAGTACTTC.

The chain couples TRBV20-1 to TRBJ1-1; 8 bases map to TRBD1. The V gene's germline CDR1 is DFQATT and CDR2 SNEGSKA (reference sequence). V lost 2 bases and J lost 10; bases outside the gene matches: 3. This CDR3 region has 11 residues. As DNA, the CDR3 is TGCAGTGCTAGATGGACAGGGACAGCTTTCTTT. This sequence encodes CSARWTGTAFF.

V gene TRBV30 combines with J gene TRBJ2-2, with TRBD2 matching 8 bases. Losses at the gene ends were 4 bases for V and 3 bases for J; bases not matched to a gene: 16. Germline CDR1 is GTSNPN and CDR2 is SVGIG (reference sequence). The CDR3 runs 18 residues. CDR3 sequence: CAWNGVSGGVKYTGELFF. The CDR3, as DNA: TGTGCCTGGAACGGGGTGAGCGGGGGAGTAAAATACACCGGGGAGCTGTTTTTT.

The genes are TRBV4-3 and TRBJ2-3; TRBD1 agrees at 10 bases. The V gene's germline CDR1 is LGHNA and CDR2 YSLEER. V shed 0 bases and J 4 bases; nucleotides not matched to a gene: 4. The length of the CDR3 is 16 residues. CDR3 sequence: CASSQEWGQGPDTQYF. CDR3 nucleotide sequence: TGCGCCAGCAGCCAAGAGTGGGGACAGGGGCCAGATACGCAGTATTTT.

This chain uses TRBV5-1 with TRBJ1-1; D is possibly TRBD1 (6 bases). The CDR3 runs 16 residues. Germline lookup yields CDR1 SGHRS and CDR2 YFSETQ. Trimming cost V 0 bases and J 5 bases, with 17 bases left between them. The CDR3 bases are TGCGCCAGCAGCTTGGCCCCCGTAGGGGGAGGGACTGAAGCTTTCTTT. Amino acid sequence: CASSLAPVGGGTEAFF.

This chain connects TRBV19 to TRBJ2-7, with 8 bases aligning to TRBD2. The junction had 3 bases not matched to a gene; V was cut back by 2 bases and J by 3 bases. There are 14 residues in the CDR3. Germline loops: CDR1 LNHDA, CDR2 SQIVND (reference sequence). CDR3 sequence: CASSIRLAGYEQYF. CDR3 bases: TGTGCCAGTAGTATACGGCTAGCGGGCTACGAGCAGTACTTC.

This sequence joins TRBV5-1 and TRBJ2-2; no definite D call. The CDR3 extends over 14 amino acids. Germline values: CDR1 SGHRS, CDR2 YFSETQ. The ends were cut back, 1 base at V and 0 bases at J, with 4 bases in the middle. This CDR3 reads CASSLNTNTGELFF. The CDR3 DNA is TGCGCCAGCAGCTTGAACACGAACACCGGGGAGCTGTTTTTT. The whole variable domain, filled in from reference TRBV5-1 and TRBJ2-2, reads KAGVTQTPRYLIKTRGQQVTLSCSPISGHRSVSWYQQTPGQGLQFLFEYFSETQRNKGNFPGRFSGRQFSNSRSEMNVSTLELGDSALYLCASSLNTNTGELFFGEGSRLTVL.

V is TRBV27 and J is TRBJ2-1; 8 bases line up with TRBD2. The length of the CDR3 is 18 residues. Germline V lookup: CDR1 MNHEY, CDR2 SMNVEV (reference sequence). V lost 6 bases and J lost 4; bases outside the gene matches: 17. The chain's CDR3 is CASSPKAPRRGVYNEQFF. CDR3 DNA: TGTGCCAGCAGCCCCAAGGCCCCTCGGCGGGGGGTTTACAATGAGCAGTTCTTC.

The V and J genes are TRBV6-1 and TRBJ1-5; TRBD1 might be the D (5 bases). CDR3 length: 14 amino acids. V lost 2 bases and J 5 bases, leaving 10 bases between the germline ends. CDR1 is MNHNS, CDR2 SASEGT, per germline. CDR3 DNA: TGTGCCAGCAGTGAATGGAGGGGAGATCAGCCCCAGCATTTT. Its protein product is CASSEWRGDQPQHF.

The rearrangement joins TRBV7-8 to TRBJ1-1; no definite D call. V was cut by 1 base and J by 0 bases, with 6 bases left in between. The CDR3 runs 14 residues. The germline CDR1 and CDR2 sequences are SGHVS and FQNEAQ. CDR3 amino acids: CASSLERMNTEAFF. The CDR3 region has the DNA TGTGCCAGCAGCTTAGAGCGAATGAACACTGAAGCTTTCTTT. The full variable domain, rest sourced from reference TRBV7-8 and TRBJ1-1, is GAGVSQSPRYKVAKRGQDVALRCDPISGHVSLFWYQQALGQGPEFLTYFQNEAQLDKSGLPSDRFFAERPEGSVSTLKIQRTQQEDSAVYLCASSLERMNTEAFFGQGTRLTVV.

The CDR3 DNA is TGTGCCAGCAGCCAAGTTTCGGGGAGAAACACTGAAGCTTTCTTT. The encoded protein is CASSQVSGRNTEAFF. This chain connects TRBV3-1 (or the pseudogene TRBV3-2) to TRBJ1-1, with no clear D. V was cut by 1 base and J by 2 bases, with 11 bases left in between. The CDR3 has 15 residues. CDR1 is LGHDT and CDR2 is YNNKEL in the germline V gene (reference sequence).

This clone was seen only a few times. V usage is TRBV5-6 and J usage is TRBJ1-4; D is unresolved. Germline V CDR1 and CDR2: SGHDT, YYEEEE. The germline V and J ends were trimmed by 1 base and 4 bases, with 8 bases remaining between them. This CDR3 has 14 amino acids. CDR3 sequence: CASSLFRNNEKLFF. The CDR3 DNA sequence: TGTGCCAGCAGCTTGTTTCGGAATAATGAAAAACTGTTTTTT.

This sequence joins TRBV18 and TRBJ1-2; 9 bases fit TRBD1. With 0 bases clipped from V and 7 bases from J, the junction kept 0 bases outside the gene matches. Germline CDR1 reads KGHSH; CDR2 reads LQKENI. This CDR3 has 13 amino acids. CDR3 nucleotide sequence: TGTGCCAGCTCACCACCGACAGGGGGTGGCTACACCTTC. It is translated as CASSPPTGGGYTF.

The V call is TRBV5-8, the J call TRBJ1-4; D remains unclear. The CDR3 totals 13 residues. V dropped 6 bases and J dropped 5 bases, with 11 bases sitting between them. The V gene's germline CDR1 is SGHTS and CDR2 YDEGEE. The CDR3 sequence is CASKSGLNEKLFF. CDR3 bases: TGTGCCAGCAAATCCGGATTAAATGAAAAACTGTTTTTT.

The chain couples TRBV30 to TRBJ1-2, with D possibly being TRBD1 (6 bases). The CDR3 is 14 amino acids. The germline V gene encodes CDR1 GTSNPN and CDR2 SVGIG (reference sequence). Trimming took off 4 bases at V and 6 bases at J, with 18 bases between the two ends. CDR3 DNA: TGTGCCTGGAATTGGGCCGGAACAGGGAATGGCTACACCTTC. Translating it yields CAWNWAGTGNGYTF.

This chain links TRBV19 with TRBJ1-6; 8 nucleotides align to TRBD1. This CDR3 has 16 amino acids. CDR1 LNHDA and CDR2 SQIVND come from the germline V gene (reference sequence). J was trimmed by 10 bases and V by 1 base; bases with no gene match: 9. CDR3 coding DNA: TGTGCCAGTAGTATAGTAGCAACGGACAGGGCATCACCCCTCCACTTT. Its protein is CASSIVATDRASPLHF.

The rearrangement uses TRBV24-1 and TRBJ2-5; 7 bases are shared with TRBD2. The CDR3 has 15 amino acids. Germline values: CDR1 KGHDR, CDR2 SFDVKD. Trimming took 5 bases from V and 1 from J; bases not matched to a gene: 6. CDR3 in amino acids: CATSALGGGQETQYF. In DNA, the CDR3 is TGTGCCACCAGTGCCTTGGGGGGGGGCCAAGAGACCCAGTACTTC.

V is TRBV27 and J is TRBJ2-7, with 7 bases aligning to TRBD2. Per germline, CDR1 MNHEY and CDR2 SMNVEV (reference sequence). The CDR3 consists of 14 residues. After removal of 7 bases from V and 0 bases from J, the junction contained 6 bases not matched to a gene. In DNA form, the CDR3 reads TGTGCCAGCAAATGGCGGGAGAGCTCCTACGAGCAGTACTTC. It encodes CASKWRESSYEQYF.

This clone came up a few times. The chain joins TRBV3-1 (or the pseudogene TRBV3-2) to TRBJ2-3; TRBD2 matches at 7 bases. Trimming cost V 5 bases and J 0 bases; bases outside gene matches: 5. Germline assignment: CDR1 LGHDT and CDR2 YNNKEL (reference sequence). There are 15 residues in the CDR3. The CDR3 here is CASSIERGSTDTQYF. The DNA for the CDR3 is TGTGCCAGCAGCATAGAGCGGGGAAGCACAGATACGCAGTATTTT.

The chain is built from TRBV6-4 and TRBJ1-2; the match to TRBD1 covers 9 bases. V was clipped by 3 bases and J by 8 bases; unmatched bases: 13. This CDR3 contains 16 residues. CDR1 and CDR2 (germline): MRHNA, SNTAGT. The CDR3 DNA follows: TGTGCCAGCAGTGATCTCCCGGGACAGGGCCTCGGGGGCTACACCTTC. It specifies CASSDLPGQGLGGYTF.

Only a few counts were recorded for this clone. The rearrangement uses TRBV5-1 and TRBJ1-1; D might be TRBD1 (5 bases). Germline-derived CDR1 and CDR2 are SGHRS and YFSETQ. V lost 4 bases to trimming and J lost 3 bases, with 19 bases between them. This CDR3 spans 16 amino acids. The CDR3 protein is CASSPAVWGGYTEAFF. Written as DNA, the CDR3 is TGCGCCAGCAGCCCCGCCGTATGGGGGGGTTACACTGAAGCTTTCTTT.